This T cell receptor beta chain was captured in a study of T cell repertoires in cytomegalovirus infection. In the study overall: Recently identified HLA-C-restricted CMV epitopes and well-studied HLA-B-restricted CMV epitopes were used by the study. Both a matching HLA type and CMV infection were indicated by public TCR beta signatures. Study-level points and caveats: Clonotypes of TCR beta that were HLA-C-restricted and CMV-specific dominated the ex vivo response. Summed frequency of public TCR beta families distinguished CMV carriers with the relevant HLA.

Trimming left V 5 bases short and J 3 bases short, with 24 bases between. The CDR3 is 18 amino acids. The germline gives CDR1 KGHDR, CDR2 SFDVKD. This clonotype has a handful of counts. Its cognate antigen is unknown. Using its own MiXCR run on the reads, TCRdb lists one record per CDR3 protein. Of around 89,000 distinct CDR3 sequences listed, around 28% were seen once; the top ten hold 65% to 75%. The genes are TRBV24-1 and TRBJ2-5; D uncertain. The sample in question was CD8+ T cells from cultured PBMCs, obtained from culture after CMV antigen stimulation. This TCR was recovered from a human donor in good health (CMV status not recorded). Some clones in this sample may be carry-over from other donors' samples. The CDR3 coding sequence is TGTGCCACCAGTGGGCAATCCACTCAGAAGGAAGTAAAAGAGACCCAGTACTTC. Its translation: CATSGQSTQKEVKETQYF.